A single sample gave rise to the 9 T cell receptor beta chains below, sequenced in a study of T-cell memory formation after mild COVID-19. TCRdb reanalysed the 5' RACE reads using MiXCR and keeps one entry per CDR3 protein. In the table there are hundreds of thousands of distinct CDR3 sequences, around a quarter of which are singletons. Sequenced input: PBMCs or a T cell subset sorted from them (not recorded which). The receptors stem from an adult woman who had mild COVID-19 (a few samples of this study predate the infection). Cell type and time point are not known.

The chain has TRBV7-9 and TRBJ2-5, with TRBD1 identical over 10 bases. This CDR3 has 15 residues. Germline V lookup: CDR1 SEHNR, CDR2 FQNEAQ (reference sequence). The trim removed 5 bases at V and 5 bases at J, leaving 8 bases unmatched. The CDR3 bases are TGTGCCAGCAGCGCGGACAGGGGGAGCAAGGAGACCCAGTACTTC. This encodes CASSADRGSKETQYF.

This clonotype occurred many times. The rearrangement joins TRBV5-5 to TRBJ2-7; TRBD1 aligns across 8 bases. This CDR3 has 14 amino acids. Looked up from germline, CDR1 is SGHKS and CDR2 is YYEKEE (reference sequence). The V segment lost 0 bases and the J segment 5 bases; nucleotides outside the gene matches: 4. The CDR3 nucleotides are TGTGCCAGCAGCTTGGGGCAGGGGGCCCACGAGCAGTACTTC. It translates to CASSLGQGAHEQYF.

This clonotype was found a few times. The chain uses TRBV27 and TRBJ1-4; tentatively, D is TRBD1 (5 bases). V was pared by 6 bases and J by 8 bases, with 19 bases between. Per the germline V gene, CDR1 is MNHEY and CDR2 is SMNVEV (reference sequence). The CDR3 has 15 amino acids. CDR3 amino acids: CASSRPGPGNEKLFF. The DNA of the CDR3 is TGTGCCAGCAGCCGGCCGGGGCCGGGGAACGAAAAACTGTTTTTT.

This clonotype appeared a few times. The genes are TRBV5-1 and TRBJ2-1, with 8 bases matching TRBD1. Germline V CDR1 and CDR2: SGHRS, YFSETQ. This CDR3 is built from 16 residues. V was clipped by 3 bases and J by 8 bases; unmatched bases: 13. This CDR3 reads CASSSDTIGTGDEQFF. The CDR3 DNA sequence: TGCGCCAGCAGCTCGGACACAATTGGGACAGGCGATGAGCAGTTCTTC.

The chain carries TRBV12-3 or TRBV12-4 and TRBJ2-7; D not resolved. CDR3 length: 13 amino acids. The V end lost 3 bases, the J end lost 6 bases, and 12 bases lay between the germline ends. CDR3 loop: CASSLEWGREQYF. CDR3 sequence (DNA): TGTGCCAGCAGTTTGGAATGGGGTCGCGAGCAGTACTTC.

The chain combines TRBV2 with TRBJ2-3, with a tentative D call TRBD2 (6 bases). CDR1 and CDR2 (germline): SNHLY, FYNNEI. The germline V and J ends were trimmed by 7 bases and 3 bases, with 23 bases remaining between them. This CDR3 contains 17 residues. The CDR3 coding sequence is TGTGCCAGCAAAGCACCCCAAGGAGGCGGGACGACAGATACGCAGTATTTT. Protein: CASKAPQGGGTTDTQYF.

The V call is TRBV20-1, the J call TRBJ2-5; TRBD2 is a possible D gene (5 bases). Per germline, CDR1 DFQATT and CDR2 SNEGSKA (reference sequence). V lost 0 bases and J lost 0, with 8 bases in between. This CDR3 comprises 14 residues. CDR3 protein: CSARDAGYQETQYF. CDR3 coding DNA: TGCAGTGCTAGAGATGCGGGCTACCAAGAGACCCAGTACTTC.

There are many counts of this clonotype. The chain has TRBV12-3 or TRBV12-4 and TRBJ2-3, with no clear D. V lost 1 base to trimming and J lost 6 bases, with 8 bases between them. The CDR3 covers 13 residues. CDR3 in amino acids: CASSLGDGDTQYF. The CDR3 DNA reads TGTGCCAGCAGTTTAGGTGACGGGGATACGCAGTATTTT.

The rearrangement joins TRBV11-2 to TRBJ2-2; D is undetermined. This CDR3 region has 14 residues. Trimming removed 7 bases from V and 4 bases from J, with 13 bases in between. Germline V lookup: CDR1 SGHAT, CDR2 FQNNGV. CDR3 bases: TGTGCCAGCACCAAGAGTGAGTTCACCGGGGAGCTGTTTTTT. Translated: CASTKSEFTGELFF.